Shown below are 21 T cell receptor beta chains from a single sample sequenced in a study of blood T cell repertoires in COVID-19. Produced via immunoSEQ multiplex PCR; TCRdb's table is partial and in-frame only. This table holds around 400,000 clones, about 90% found once. The sample consisted of peripheral blood. These receptors were obtained from a man aged 40-49 years with acute or convalescent COVID-19.

The chain couples TRBV28 to TRBJ1-6; unclear D gene. There are 14 residues in the CDR3. CDR1 is MDHEN and CDR2 is SYDVKM in the germline V gene. V was cut by 7 bases and J by 10 bases, with 17 bases left in between. The CDR3 DNA reads TGTGCCAGCAAGGGTCTGGGGAGTTGGTCACCCCTCCACTTT. It codes for CASKGLGSWSPLHF.

This rearrangement joins TRBV7-8 to TRBJ2-3; 7 positions match TRBD1. The germline gives CDR1 SGHVS, CDR2 FQNEAQ. The CDR3 has 14 amino acids. With V trimmed by 5 bases and J by 6 bases, 8 bases remained unmatched. This CDR3 is CASSARQGSDTQYF. CDR3 bases: TGTGCCAGCAGCGCCCGACAGGGATCTGATACGCAGTATTTT. Full variable domain (rest looked up from reference TRBV7-8 and TRBJ2-3): GAGVSQSPRYKVAKRGQDVALRCDPISGHVSLFWYQQALGQGPEFLTYFQNEAQLDKSGLPSDRFFAERPEGSVSTLKIQRTQQEDSAVYLCASSARQGSDTQYFGPGTRLTVL.

This clone has only one observation. V is TRBV5-1 and J is TRBJ1-2; TRBD1 agrees at 9 bases. The CDR3 runs to 14 residues. The germline V gene encodes CDR1 SGHRS and CDR2 YFSETQ. V lost 4 bases to trimming and J lost 3 bases; unmatched junction nucleotides: 4. The CDR3 DNA sequence: TGCGCCAGCAGCATGGGACAGGGAGACTATGGCTACACCTTC. Its protein product is CASSMGQGDYGYTF.

For the CDR3, the DNA is TGTGCCTGGAGTATCAGGGTAAACACTGAAGCTTTCTTT. It is translated as CAWSIRVNTEAFF. The J gene is TRBJ1-1, the V gene TRBV30; D possibly corresponds to TRBD1 (5 bases). V dropped 2 bases and J dropped 2 bases, with 9 bases sitting between them. The germline CDR1 and CDR2 sequences are GTSNPN and SVGIG (reference sequence). The CDR3 loop spans 13 amino acids.

This sequence joins TRBV28 and TRBJ2-1, with 9 bases lining up with TRBD2. Germline V gene lookup returns CDR1 MDHEN and CDR2 SYDVKM. The V gene end was trimmed by 7 bases and the J gene end by 4 bases; junction bases not matched to a gene: 11. The CDR3 has 16 amino acids. CDR3 nucleotides: TGTGCCAGCACGAATTCCGGACTAGCGAGGTACAATGAGCAGTTCTTC. Protein product: CASTNSGLARYNEQFF. Based on the CDR3 plus reference TRBV28 and TRBJ2-1, the full variable domain is DVKVTQSSRYLVKRTGEKVFLECVQDMDHENMFWYRQDPGLGLRLIYFSYDVKMKEKGDIPEGYSVSREKKERFSLILESASTNQTSMYLCASTNSGLARYNEQFFGPGTRLTVL.

This sequence joins TRBV5-1 and TRBJ2-1, with 12 nucleotides matching TRBD1. V gave up 2 bases and J gave up 5 bases; unmatched junction bases: 8. Germline CDR1 is SGHRS and CDR2 is YFSETQ. CDR3 length equals 17 residues. The CDR3 DNA is TGCGCCAGCAGCTTATCGCCGGGACAGGGGGCGCACAATGAGCAGTTCTTC. Its translation: CASSLSPGQGAHNEQFF.

V usage is TRBV27 and J usage is TRBJ1-2; 8 positions match TRBD1. From germline, CDR1 is MNHEY and CDR2 SMNVEV (reference sequence). The CDR3 totals 12 residues. V shed 8 bases, J shed 14 bases, and the junction held 13 bases outside the gene matches. The CDR3 nucleotides read TGTGCCAGCCGCAGGGGCCCAGGGGGCTTTACCTTC. It codes for CASRRGPGGFTF.

This clone appeared once. This sequence joins TRBV11-2 and TRBJ2-7; TRBD2 agrees at 9 bases. The V gene's germline CDR1 is SGHAT and CDR2 FQNNGV. The CDR3 is 14 amino acids. V was pared by 4 bases and J by 4 bases, with 5 bases of the junction left unmatched. CDR3 sequence (DNA): TGTGCCAGCAGCTGGGCGGGGGGGCCTTACGAGCAGTACTTC. This encodes CASSWAGGPYEQYF. The whole variable domain, filled in from reference TRBV11-2 and TRBJ2-7, reads EAGVAQSPRYKIIEKRQSVAFWCNPISGHATLYWYQQILGQGPKLLIQFQNNGVVDDSQLPKDRFSAERLKGVDSTLKIQPAKLEDSAVYLCASSWAGGPYEQYFGPGTRLTVT.

This clone was picked up a small number of times. The chain links TRBV19 to TRBJ1-2; D might be TRBD1 (6 bases). This CDR3 is 17 amino acids long. The germline CDR1 and CDR2 sequences are LNHDA and SQIVND (reference sequence). The germline V and J ends were trimmed by 6 bases and 8 bases, with 28 bases remaining between them. The CDR3 spells CASRPPGQPRTLYGYTF. The CDR3 DNA reads as TGTGCCAGTAGGCCCCCCGGACAGCCGAGGACCCTATACGGCTACACCTTC.

This sequence joins TRBV28 and TRBJ2-7; 9 bases are shared with TRBD1. The CDR3 totals 14 residues. The V gene end was trimmed by 6 bases and the J gene end by 2 bases; junction bases not matched to a gene: 5. Germline loops: CDR1 MDHEN, CDR2 SYDVKM. The CDR3 nucleotides are TGTGCCAGCAGACGGACAGGGGAGACCTACGAGCAGTACTTC. Protein product: CASRRTGETYEQYF.

This clone was observed a few times. The chain couples TRBV11-2 to TRBJ2-5, with D maybe TRBD2 (6 bases). Germline V lookup: CDR1 SGHAT, CDR2 FQNNGV. The CDR3 is 18 amino acids. The V gene lost 1 base and the J gene lost 5 bases, with 23 bases spanning the gap. CDR3 residues: CASSLALSSRGRGETQYF. The CDR3 DNA reads as TGTGCCAGCAGCTTAGCTCTGTCCTCCCGGGGTCGGGGGGAGACCCAGTACTTC.

The rearrangement joins TRBV18 to TRBJ1-2; tentatively, D is TRBD1 (6 bases). The V end was cut by 0 bases, the J end by 6 bases, with 23 bases between. The length of the CDR3 is 18 residues. Germline loops: CDR1 KGHSH, CDR2 LQKENI. CDR3 sequence: CASSPPVHTGTEVNGYTF. The CDR3 nucleotides are TGTGCCAGCTCACCACCGGTCCACACAGGGACGGAGGTGAATGGCTACACCTTC.

The chain couples TRBV12-1 to TRBJ1-6; TRBD1, the table's D call, lacks a check against the DNA. TRBV12-1 has pseudogene status. The CDR3 covers 15 residues. The CDR3 is CASSSLGTGDSPLHF. Written as DNA, the CDR3 is TGTGCCAGCAGCTCCCTCGGGACAGGGGATTCACCCCTCCACTTT.

This clone was detected only once. CDR3: CASTAGYAGELFF. The CDR3 region has the DNA TGCGCCAGCACAGCGGGATATGCCGGGGAGCTGTTTTTT. The V gene is TRBV23-1, the J gene TRBJ2-2; 7 bases align to TRBD2. TRBV23-1 qualifies as an ORF whose function is uncertain. V lost 7 bases and J lost 6; bases outside the gene matches: 5. CDR3 length: 13 amino acids.

V gene TRBV2 combines with J gene TRBJ1-2; 8 bases map to TRBD1. Germline lookup yields CDR1 SNHLY and CDR2 FYNNEI. CDR3 size: 23 residues. V was pared by 6 bases and J by 0 bases, with 30 bases of the junction left unmatched. The CDR3 bases are TGTGCCAGCAGCTATTCCACGACAGGGGAGGGAGTTAGGGAGGCTGTTGCTAACTATGGCTACACCTTC. Encoded protein: CASSYSTTGEGVREAVANYGYTF.

This clone was found once. The CDR3 nucleotides read TGTGCCAGCTTCAGGGTCGGGGAGCTGTTTTTT. It specifies CASFRVGELFF. The chain links TRBV6-5 to TRBJ2-2, with D possibly matching TRBD1 (5 bases). Germline loops: CDR1 MNHEY, CDR2 SVGAGI. V lost 8 bases, J lost 7 bases, and 8 bases lay in between. The CDR3 length is 11 residues.

This chain connects TRBV9 to TRBJ1-2; maybe TRBD1 (6 bases). The V end lost 2 bases, the J end lost 1 base, and 9 bases lay between the germline ends. This CDR3 contains 14 residues. The germline CDR1 and CDR2 sequences are SGDLS and YYNGEE. The CDR3 DNA reads TGTGCCAGCAGCGTTCAGGGGCTTAACTATGGCTACACCTTC. This sequence encodes CASSVQGLNYGYTF.

The gene calls are TRBV10-3 and TRBJ2-1, with 8 bases matching TRBD2. V shed 3 bases, J shed 3 bases, and the junction held 7 bases outside the gene matches. CDR1 is ENHRY and CDR2 is SYGVKD in the germline V gene. The CDR3 totals 16 residues. CDR3 sequence reads: CAISEFSGTFYNEQFF. The CDR3 DNA is TGTGCCATCAGTGAATTTAGCGGGACCTTCTACAATGAGCAGTTCTTC.

This chain connects TRBV6-2 or TRBV6-3 to TRBJ1-6; the D is unclear. The CDR3 is 13 amino acids. The germline V gene has CDR1 MNHEY and CDR2 SVGEGT. V gave up 2 bases and J gave up 7 bases, with 6 bases separating them. The CDR3 coding sequence is TGTGCCAGCAGTTACACTAAGAATTCACCCCTCCACTTT. It is translated as CASSYTKNSPLHF.

This clone was seen more than once but under ten times. The chain links TRBV7-3 to TRBJ1-2; D is uncertain. This CDR3 region has 12 residues. The germline V gene has CDR1 SGHTA and CDR2 FQGTGA. Trimming pared 6 bases from V and 7 bases from J, leaving 12 bases between. CDR3 protein: CASSPRFGGYTF. In nucleotides, the CDR3 is TGTGCCAGCAGTCCGCGGTTTGGTGGCTACACCTTC.

J is TRBJ1-5 and V is TRBV10-1; TRBD1 aligns across 7 bases. Germline V gene lookup returns CDR1 WNHNN and CDR2 SYGVQD (reference sequence). V lost 5 bases, J lost 3 bases, and 4 bases stayed unmatched. This CDR3 has 14 residues. Here the CDR3 reads CASSPDRINQPQHF. CDR3 in DNA: TGCGCCAGCAGTCCGGACAGGATCAATCAGCCCCAGCATTTT.